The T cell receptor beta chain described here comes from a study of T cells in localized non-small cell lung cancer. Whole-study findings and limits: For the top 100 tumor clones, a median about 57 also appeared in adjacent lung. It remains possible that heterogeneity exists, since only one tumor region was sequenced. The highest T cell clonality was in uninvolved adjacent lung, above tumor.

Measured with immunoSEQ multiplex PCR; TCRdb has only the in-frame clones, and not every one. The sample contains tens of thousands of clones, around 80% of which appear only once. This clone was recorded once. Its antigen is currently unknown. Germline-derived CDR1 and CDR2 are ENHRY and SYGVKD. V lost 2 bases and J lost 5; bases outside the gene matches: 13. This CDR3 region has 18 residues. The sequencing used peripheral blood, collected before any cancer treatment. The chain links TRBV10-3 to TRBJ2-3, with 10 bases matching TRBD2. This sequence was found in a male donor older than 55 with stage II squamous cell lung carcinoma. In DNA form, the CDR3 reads TGTGCCATCAGTGAGAGGGGAGCGGGAGGGTCCAAGAAAGATACGCAGTATTTT. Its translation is CAISERGAGGSKKDTQYF.